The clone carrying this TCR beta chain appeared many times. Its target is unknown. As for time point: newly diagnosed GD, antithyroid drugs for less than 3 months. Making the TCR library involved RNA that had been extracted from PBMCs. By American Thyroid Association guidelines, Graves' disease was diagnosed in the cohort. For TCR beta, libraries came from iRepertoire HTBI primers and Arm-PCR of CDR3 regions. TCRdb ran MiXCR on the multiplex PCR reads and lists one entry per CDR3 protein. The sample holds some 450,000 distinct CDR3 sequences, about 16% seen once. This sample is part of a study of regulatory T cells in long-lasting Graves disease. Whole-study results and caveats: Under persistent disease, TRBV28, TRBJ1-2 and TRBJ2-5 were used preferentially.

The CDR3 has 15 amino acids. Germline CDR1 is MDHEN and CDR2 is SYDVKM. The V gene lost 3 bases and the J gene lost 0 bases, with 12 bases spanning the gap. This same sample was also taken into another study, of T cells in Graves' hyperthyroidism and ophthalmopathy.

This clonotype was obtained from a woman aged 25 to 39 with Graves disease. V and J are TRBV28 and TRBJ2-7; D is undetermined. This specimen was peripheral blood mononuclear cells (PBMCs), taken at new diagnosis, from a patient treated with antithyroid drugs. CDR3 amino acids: CASSFHLPSSYEQYF. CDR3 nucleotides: TGTGCCAGCAGTTTTCATCTACCAAGCTCCTACGAGCAGTACTTC.